Below are 6 T cell receptor beta chains sequenced from a single sample in a study of blood T cells in healthy people across ages. Sample-barcoded 5' priming and a J-beta primer mix drove a second PCR of about 6 to 12 cycles. TCRdb recomputed calls from the 5' RACE reads with MiXCR, one row per CDR3 protein. Of more than 750,000 distinct CDR3 sequences listed, approximately 32% were seen once; the top ten hold roughly a tenth. The sample also formed part of further work on T cells of mothers and their children.

Sequencing was performed on blood. The source is a woman aged 40 to 55 in good health.

This clonotype was seen ten or more times. The junction does not match germline at one end; this may be a read error. The V and J genes are TRBV4-1 and TRBJ2-7; 8 bases fit TRBD2. Germline V gene lookup returns CDR1 MGHRA and CDR2 YSYEKL. The CDR3 loop spans 15 amino acids. DNA of the CDR3: TGTGCCAGCAGCCAAGAGGGGACTAGTGGTTACGAGCAGTACTTC. As protein: CASSQEGTSGYEQYF.

This clonotype was observed a handful of times. V is TRBV28 and J is TRBJ2-7; D uncertain. Between the trimmed V and J ends, which lost 2 bases and 5 bases, there was a span of 10 bases. The CDR3 runs 13 residues. Germline V CDR1 and CDR2: MDHEN, SYDVKM. The CDR3 DNA reads as TGTGCCAGCAGTTTAGGAGCACGGGACGAGCAGTACTTC. It encodes CASSLGARDEQYF.

Of note for this clonotype: A much larger clone sits a single nucleotide away, making a read error possible. The rearrangement links TRBV14 to TRBJ2-5; D gene ambiguous. Germline values: CDR1 SGHDN, CDR2 FVKESK. This CDR3 is 13 amino acids long. CDR3 nucleotide sequence: TGTGCCAACAGCCAAGATCTTCTGGAGACCCAGTACTTC. Translated, it gives CANSQDLLETQYF.

This clonotype occurred many times. The chain uses TRBV28 and TRBJ2-4; D unclear. Trimming removed 6 bases from V and 7 bases from J, with 10 bases in between. CDR1 and CDR2 from the germline V gene are MDHEN and SYDVKM. The CDR3 contains 12 residues. CDR3 in DNA: TGTGCCAGCAGCCTCAATAGGAACATTCAGTACTTC. Protein product: CASSLNRNIQYF.

In this sample, this clonotype turned up a few times. Here the CDR3 reads CASSQEVGIRTNEKLFF. In DNA, the CDR3 is TGTGCCAGCAGCCAAGAGGTGGGAATTAGAACTAATGAAAAACTGTTTTTT. The J gene is TRBJ1-4, the V gene TRBV3-1; D is unresolved. Germline CDR1 LGHDT, CDR2 YNNKEL (reference sequence). This CDR3 comprises 17 residues. Trimming pared 0 bases from V and 1 base from J, leaving 12 bases between.

To note about this clonotype: A much more abundant neighbour one base away suggests this may be a read error. J is TRBJ2-7 and V is TRBV9; 9 bases are shared with TRBD2. TRBJ2-5 matches the DNA end more closely, so the J call is doubtful. The CDR3 covers 15 residues. Germline V CDR1 and CDR2: SGDLS, YYNGEE. For the CDR3, the DNA is TGTGCCAGCAGCATAGCGGCGGGGGGGCTAGAGACCCAGTACTTC. Encoded protein: CASSIAAGGLETQYF.